A single sample gave rise to the 4 T cell receptor beta chains below, sequenced in a study of blood T cell repertoires in COVID-19. The protocol was immunoSEQ multiplex PCR, while the TCRdb copy is restricted to in-frame clones and leaves out a portion. The sample has fewer than 250,000 clones; approximately 82% are singletons. The specimen was peripheral blood. These receptors were obtained from a woman aged 70-85 years with active or convalescent COVID-19.

The genes are TRBV7-2 and TRBJ2-7; D is unresolved. V was shortened by 1 base and J by 5 bases, with 15 bases between the two germline ends. The CDR3 spans 15 residues. From germline, CDR1 is SGHTA and CDR2 FQGNSA. Written as DNA, the CDR3 is TGTGCCAGCAGCTTAGGAGGAGCCATTAGCAACGAGCAGTACTTC. Translated: CASSLGGAISNEQYF.

The rearrangement links TRBV6-2 or TRBV6-3 to TRBJ2-3; 7 bases align to TRBD2. The V gene's germline CDR1 is MNHEY and CDR2 SVGEGT. V lost 3 bases and J lost 8; bases outside the gene matches: 2. CDR3 length: 12 residues. The CDR3 nucleotides are TGTGCCAGCAGTTATACGGGAGGTACGCAGTATTTT. Its translation: CASSYTGGTQYF.

In this sample, this clone turned up once. The gene calls are TRBV7-9 and TRBJ1-6; 8 nucleotides agree with TRBD1. Germline CDR1 is SEHNR and CDR2 is FQNEAQ (reference sequence). V trimming: 5 bases; J trimming: 10 bases; junction bases outside the gene matches: 10. The CDR3 consists of 15 residues. CDR3 region: CASSRPGQVSSPLHF. The CDR3 coding sequence is TGTGCCAGCAGCAGACCGGGACAGGTCTCCTCACCCCTCCACTTT.

The rearrangement links TRBV2 to TRBJ1-1, with a possible D match to TRBD1 (5 bases). The germline V and J ends were trimmed by 5 bases and 4 bases, with 11 bases remaining between them. This CDR3 comprises 13 residues. Per the germline V gene, CDR1 is SNHLY and CDR2 is FYNNEI. The CDR3 loop reads CASSSDSTTEAFF. CDR3 sequence (DNA): TGTGCCAGCAGTTCTGACAGCACCACTGAAGCTTTCTTT.